A single T cell receptor beta chain is shown here with its context. Its target is not known. This sample is drawn from a study of T cell repertoires in ileal Crohn's disease. Study at large: From the surgical specimen's inflamed ileum, biopsies were taken as M0. Study-wide findings and caveats: Endoscopic recurrence occurred in every patient whose clonality exceeded 26.8%.

Using immunoSEQ multiplex PCR, the repertoire was profiled, and TCRdb retains in-frame clones only, with some absent. The sample shows approximately 14,000 clones, around 80% of them seen only once. Time point of the sample: inflamed ileum from the surgical specimen. The CDR3 is made up of 13 amino acids. Germline V gene sequence: CDR1 MNHEY, CDR2 SMNVEV (reference sequence). V lost 8 bases to trimming and J lost 6 bases, with 11 bases between them. The source material was ileal tissue. The source is an adult with Crohn's disease. The V and J genes are TRBV27 and TRBJ1-6; no clear D gene. DNA of the CDR3: TGTGCCAGCCGGACCGGACCTAATTCACCCCTCCACTTT. This gives the protein CASRTGPNSPLHF.